This T cell receptor (beta chain) is from a study of cytomegalovirus exposure and HLA in healthy donors. Study-wide context: An early data release held around 80 million unique TCRs from HLA-typed donors. In terms of ancestry, the Caucasian-associated cluster contained about 81% of the roughly 400 genotyped donors.

The primer mix had 60 Vbeta and 13 Jbeta primers. In the source study's methods: A follow-up analysis tallied 73 million or so unique TCR beta chains, about 10 million shared. Sequenced by immunoSEQ multiplex PCR; TCRdb stores in-frame clones only, minus some. V and J calls and clone size are copied from that table; D and trimming were computed from the DNA. The sample includes 110,000 to 150,000 clones, 77% of them seen just once. Sequences were obtained from PBMCs. This receptor was identified in a female donor in good health and CMV-seronegative.

This CDR3 is CASSRTGANEKLFF. Here the CDR3 DNA reads TGTGCCAGCAGCCGTACAGGTGCCAATGAAAAACTGTTTTTT. The chain combines TRBV6-1 with TRBJ1-4; TRBD1 is a possible D gene (5 bases). This CDR3 has 14 residues. V was pared by 6 bases and J by 5 bases, with 13 bases between. Germline CDR1 MNHNS, CDR2 SASEGT.